This T cell receptor (beta chain) comes out of a study of cytomegalovirus exposure and HLA in healthy donors. On this clone itself: The antigen is undetermined.

PCR employed 60 Vbeta and 13 Jbeta primers. Here immunoSEQ multiplex PCR was the method, and the copy in TCRdb shows in-frame clones only, minus some. The sample contains 90,000 or so clones, roughly 70% of which appear only once. Germline loops: CDR1 SGHDN, CDR2 FVKESK. V gave up 1 base and J gave up 4 bases; unmatched junction bases: 5. The CDR3 spans 16 residues. Study-wide findings and caveats: The study labeled 170 or so TCR beta chains cytomegalovirus-associated. Earlier analysis yielded a pattern in which most TCR beta V segments were productive about 90% or about 30% of the time.

Unrecorded immune exposure was likely among donors, who were nominally healthy when sampled. The chain recombines TRBV14 with TRBJ1-1; 11 nucleotides line up with TRBD1. Sequenced sample: PBMCs. The receptor was derived from a woman between 18 and 29 years old in good health and CMV-seropositive. CDR3 bases: TGTGCCAGCAGCCAAGGAGGACAGGGGGCGCGCACTGAAGCTTTCTTT. It specifies CASSQGGQGARTEAFF.